Listed here is a single TCR beta chain. Relative to its sample, this clonotype is large (0.1 to 1%). Its cognate antigen has yet to be identified. The sample holds no much larger clone one base away, and base qualities are not on file. The source of the sample is a study of HIV-infected patients and healthy controls (TCRdb year 2014). The study in broad terms: CD4 counts were modestly but significantly increased in about 90% of the 16 patients after three months of therapy, but they remained below normal ranges. After a further year of therapy, viral load was undetectable in all patients, having already become undetectable in about 65% of the 16 patients by the second bleed. No consistent shift in CD8 counts was seen during early therapy, whereas a slight rise was seen in the CD4:CD8 ratio. Relative to controls, total CDR3 counts per chain did not differ significantly, and patients lacked overall T-cell lymphocytopenia. The question the study tested was whether immune perturbation and reconstitution could be captured by deep TCR repertoire sequencing of small blood samples from HIV patients. The research as a whole found: A major limit on how widely the findings apply, in the view of the authors, was that only sixteen HIV-infected individuals were processed. Roughly threefold more distinct CDR3s and higher Shannon diversity were observed in healthy control repertoires than in untreated HIV+ repertoires. HIV-associated CDR3s exhibited a significant reduction in frequency during therapy, whereas CMV-associated CDR3s exhibited no significant change, although the majority increased in frequency. Comparisons were complicated by unequal numbers of distinct sequences between patients and controls, and rare events from HIV-infected data were overweighted by size-matching. Mean usage differed significantly between HIV-infected patients and controls for eight alpha and eight beta V genes. Alpha-chain CDR3s from MAIT cells occurred at high frequency in healthy controls but were severely depleted in HIV+ repertoires. More CDR3s were shared between individuals among healthy controls than among HIV+ patients, as measured by Jaccard index and by the count of highly shared sequences. The study cohorts differed slightly in age and sex profile, but those differences did not account for the observed differences in diversity. Alpha-beta chain pairing was not determined in the samples. HIV-infected repertoires had significantly higher mean Gini indices than controls, possibly reflecting oligoclonality. Sequencing depth was restricted by the use of whole blood, which also prevented the dynamics of distinct T-cell subpopulations from being separated. Donor HLA types were not determined in the study. The apparent post-therapy recovery of the Gini index in HIV-infected patients was not reproduced in size-matched repertoire data.

400 to 550 ng RNA was reverse transcribed with SuperScript III using primers against the alpha and beta constant regions. Separate alpha and beta chain libraries were generated by chain-specific third strand synthesis with multiplexing indices. To avoid primer bias, the protocol used one single primer pair to amplify every rearrangement within a chain, and the protocol also attached molecular barcodes to each cDNA molecule. Purified cDNA was ligated with T4 RNA Ligase 1 onto a 5' RACE adapter bearing a random hexamer and the SP2 sequencing primer site. With slow temperature ramps used to favor optimal annealing, second strand synthesis was primed from the SP2 site with Phusion polymerase. Each molecule's 12-nucleotide barcode consisted of two random hexamer sequences, both added before amplification and joined together. A short first PCR added P5 and P7 adapter elements plus a second index, followed by an approximately 25-cycle amplification PCR with P5s and P7 primers. The libraries went through roughly 28 PCR cycles in total, were quantified on a Qubit, were sized on a Bioanalyzer, and were diluted to around 4.4 nM. Sequencing of the normalized libraries was performed on an Illumina MiSeq with 2 x 250 paired-end kits. Into about 10 ul Tris-Cl, the reverse transcription reactions were eluted following cleanup on MinElute columns. A 1:1 ratio of AMPure XP beads was used to clean the adapter ligations after they had run for about 25 hours at 16 degrees C. As for how the authors treated the data: A modified Decombinator that output V, J, insert and barcode information was used to process the demultiplexed FASTQ files. Sequences that shared a barcode but differed from the dominant sequence were discarded as errors, and original cDNA molecules were estimated by counting barcodes clustered at Levenshtein distance 3. Downstream analyses used R packages ineq, vegan, igraph and RCytoscape, with IMGT nomenclature and CDR3 definitions. V gene usage was calculated across distinct sequences, with every TCR tallied a single time to avoid skew from clonal expansion. Unique CDR3 amino acid sequences within a donor were connected in similarity networks whenever two sequences differed by a single Levenshtein edit. Published HIV-specific CDR3s (under 95 alpha, about 730 beta) and CMV-specific CDR3s (more than 12 alpha, a few hundred beta) were compiled and searched for in the repertoires. Lower sequence numbers were not the cause of the decreased diversity in patients, as random subsampling to size-matched repertoires showed. TCRdb handled the public reads itself, with Q25 trimming in fastp and clone calling in MiXCR, and kept productive beta chains. Identical CDR3 proteins give one entry, which carries the most common genes and DNA. These V and J calls rely on TCRdb rather than the paper's analysis. This sample gives several thousand distinct CDR3 sequences in total; 20% to 25% of them show up just once. The biggest ten clones account for 29% of the sample.

From the cysteine up to the phenylalanine, the CDR3 has a length of 12 residues. The entry retains the CDR3 DNA only, 36 bases that are in frame from base 1. Via the germline V gene (reference sequence), CDR1 is MNHNY and CDR2 SVGAGI. V trim: 5 bases; J trim: 6 bases; unmatched bases: 3. Whole blood was used without fractionating the cells, so the repertoire represented all peripheral T cells without sorting. A roughly 2.7 ml sample of peripheral blood was drawn into Tempus tubes for RNA extraction. HIV-infected adults who had not yet received antiretroviral therapy and were about to begin treatment were enrolled, with the first sixteen eligible patients processed. Treatment interruptions were among the grounds for excluding patients from enrollment, as were febrile or AIDS-related illness, tumors, hepatitis B or C coinfection, immunomodulatory therapy and recent vaccination. Residual genomic DNA was removed with the TURBO-DNase kit and globin mRNA was depleted with GLOBINclear. Pretreatment blood from HIV-infected patients was collected just before antiretroviral therapy was started.

The chain links TRBV6-6 with TRBJ2-7, with 8 bases in between that match TRBD1. Source: blood, taken before antiretroviral therapy. This TCR derives from an adult with HIV infection. The CDR3 is CASSGTGIEQYF. The DNA is as follows: TGTGCCAGCAGTGGGACAGGAATCGAGCAGTACTTC.